The 18 T cell receptor beta chains below all came from one sample that was sequenced in a study of post-analysis software for immune sequencing data. Study outcomes and limitations: TRBV5-6, TRBV5-1 and TRBV20-1 belonged to a set of roughly five TRBV segments that were more frequent in patients than controls.

cDNA libraries of TCR beta carried unique molecular identifiers. TCRdb analysed the PCR reads with MiXCR anew, one entry per CDR3 protein. This sample has some 890,000 distinct CDR3 sequences, with around 53% found just once. No cognate antigen is known for these TCRs. Sequencing used blood. The receptors stem from a girl between 5 and 17 years old with multiple sclerosis.

V usage is TRBV20-1 and J usage is TRBJ2-7, with D hard to call. Germline V lookup: CDR1 DFQATT, CDR2 SNEGSKA (reference sequence). The CDR3 runs 14 residues. V lost 6 bases, J lost 4 bases, and 19 bases lay in between. The CDR3 reads CSATRLDHSYEQYF. The CDR3 nucleotides read TGCAGTGCAACCCGCCTGGACCATAGTTACGAGCAGTACTTC.

This chain links TRBV5-1 with TRBJ2-3; 10 nucleotides agree with TRBD2. With 4 bases clipped from V and 2 bases from J, the junction kept 7 bases outside the gene matches. Per germline, CDR1 SGHRS and CDR2 YFSETQ. This CDR3 has 16 amino acids. The chain's CDR3 is CASSLSGGAFTDTQYF. CDR3 bases: TGCGCCAGCAGCCTAAGCGGGGGGGCATTCACAGATACGCAGTATTTT. Combining the CDR3 with reference TRBV5-1 and TRBJ2-3 gives the whole variable domain KAGVTQTPRYLIKTRGQQVTLSCSPISGHRSVSWYQQTPGQGLQFLFEYFSETQRNKGNFPGRFSGRQFSNSRSEMNVSTLELGDSALYLCASSLSGGAFTDTQYFGPGTRLTVL.

This clonotype was recorded a few times. This chain joins TRBV7-9 and TRBJ2-7; D gene ambiguous. V lost 0 bases and J lost 0, with 9 bases in between. Germline V gene sequence: CDR1 SEHNR, CDR2 FQNEAQ (reference sequence). This CDR3 spans 15 amino acids. DNA for the CDR3: TGTGCCAGCAGCTTAGCGGACGGCGCCTCCTACGAGCAGTACTTC. Protein: CASSLADGASYEQYF.

This chain uses TRBV7-9 with TRBJ2-7; 12 positions match TRBD2. In germline, CDR1 is SEHNR, CDR2 FQNEAQ (reference sequence). CDR3 length equals 15 residues. V gave up 5 bases and J gave up 3 bases; unmatched junction bases: 5. CDR3 in DNA: TGTGCCAGCAGCCTGACTAGCGGGGGAAACTACGAGCAGTACTTC. It codes for CASSLTSGGNYEQYF.

The chain uses TRBV29-1 and TRBJ2-2, with TRBD1 identical over 9 bases. The V gene end was trimmed by 4 bases and the J gene end by 5 bases; junction bases not matched to a gene: 8. The CDR3 covers 15 residues. CDR1 and CDR2 from the germline V gene are SQVTM and ANQGSEA. CDR3 in DNA: TGCAGCGTTGGGCCGACCGGGACAGGGACCGGGGAGCTGTTTTTT. It is translated as CSVGPTGTGTGELFF.

In this sample, this clonotype turned up a few times. J is TRBJ2-5 and V is TRBV7-6, with D possibly matching TRBD2 (5 bases). This CDR3 is 12 amino acids long. The V gene's germline CDR1 is SGHVS and CDR2 FNYEAQ. The ends were cut back, 5 bases at V and 5 bases at J, with 9 bases in the middle. The DNA for the CDR3 is TGTGCCAGCAGCACTAGATGGGAGACCCAGTACTTC. This gives the protein CASSTRWETQYF.

There are a few counts of this clonotype. V is TRBV29-1 and J is TRBJ2-5; D is unresolved. Trimming removed 3 bases from V and 4 bases from J, with 9 bases in between. The length of the CDR3 is 12 residues. The germline gives CDR1 SQVTM, CDR2 ANQGSEA. The CDR3 nucleotides are TGCAGCGTTGATTGGAGCGTAGAGACCCAGTACTTC. It yields the protein CSVDWSVETQYF.

V gene TRBV20-1 combines with J gene TRBJ1-2; D is unresolved. The CDR3 has 14 amino acids. The germline V gene has CDR1 DFQATT and CDR2 SNEGSKA (reference sequence). Trimming took 6 bases from V and 0 from J, leaving 14 bases between them. The DNA of the CDR3 is TGCAGTGCCGAGACAAGGGATACTAACTATGGCTACACCTTC. It specifies CSAETRDTNYGYTF.

The chain recombines TRBV12-3 or TRBV12-4 with TRBJ2-4; D remains unclear. CDR3 length: 14 residues. Trimming left V 4 bases short and J 4 bases short, with 11 bases between. CDR3 DNA sequence: TGTGCCAGCAGTTCACAGACACATAAAAACATTCAGTACTTC. It is translated as CASSSQTHKNIQYF.

The DNA of the CDR3 is TGTGCCAGCAGCTTACGCACGAGTCAGCCCCAGCATTTT. This sequence encodes CASSLRTSQPQHF. The chain employs TRBV7-2 and TRBJ1-5; D remains ambiguous. The CDR3 length is 13 residues. Trimming stripped 2 bases from V and 6 bases from J, with 8 bases between. CDR1 and CDR2 from the germline V gene are SGHTA and FQGNSA.

There are a few counts of this clonotype. In DNA form, the CDR3 reads TGTGCCAGCAGTCCCAGGAATGCCCTTTATAGCAATCAGCCCCAGCATTTT. This codes for CASSPRNALYSNQPQHF. This chain links TRBV12-3 or TRBV12-4 with TRBJ1-5; D unresolved. V dropped 5 bases and J dropped 0 bases, with 17 bases sitting between them. This CDR3 has 17 residues.

The V call is TRBV20-1, the J call TRBJ2-1; TRBD1 matches at 7 bases. The J call may not be correct, given that the DNA end is closer to TRBJ2-7. The CDR3 has 16 amino acids. Germline V gene sequence: CDR1 DFQATT, CDR2 SNEGSKA (reference sequence). The CDR3 nucleotides are TGCAGTGTTTCACAGGGGTACTCAGCCTCCTACAATGAGCAGTACTTC. It yields the protein CSVSQGYSASYNEQYF.

The rearrangement joins TRBV14 to TRBJ2-3; TRBD2 matches 7 bases. The CDR3 runs 16 residues. Losses at the gene ends were 5 bases for V and 2 bases for J; bases not matched to a gene: 10. The germline V gene has CDR1 SGHDN and CDR2 FVKESK. This CDR3 reads CASSSRTSLNTDTQYF. The CDR3 DNA follows: TGTGCCAGCAGCTCCCGGACTAGTCTGAACACAGATACGCAGTATTTT.

This clonotype was detected a few times. The chain couples TRBV7-3 to TRBJ2-3; D ambiguous. The V end lost 5 bases, the J end lost 3 bases, and 12 bases lay between the germline ends. This CDR3 has 14 amino acids. Germline CDR1 SGHTA, CDR2 FQGTGA. CDR3 sequence reads: CASSRREYTDTQYF. DNA of the CDR3: TGTGCCAGCAGCCGTAGGGAATATACAGATACGCAGTATTTT.

This clonotype was picked up a small number of times. The chain has TRBV15 and TRBJ2-1, with D possibly being TRBD2 (5 bases). V was cut by 5 bases and J by 5 bases, with 13 bases left in between. The CDR3 sequence is 14 residues long. The germline gives CDR1 LNHNV, CDR2 YYDKDF (reference sequence). Here the CDR3 DNA reads TGTGCCACCAGCGGATCACGACTACACAATGAGCAGTTCTTC. Its protein product is CATSGSRLHNEQFF.

This clonotype was counted once. At one of its ends the junction is not consistent with the germline gene, which may arise from a read error. The chain recombines TRBV5-1 with TRBJ2-1; TRBD2 aligns across 10 bases. Germline V gene sequence: CDR1 SGHRS, CDR2 YFSETQ. The CDR3 sequence is 17 residues long. CDR3 amino acids: CASSLALAGETYKEQFF. In DNA, the CDR3 is TGCGCCAGCAGCTTGGCCCTAGCGGGAGAAACCTACAAAGAGCAGTTCTTC.

This clonotype turned up a few times. The chain recombines TRBV12-3 or TRBV12-4 with TRBJ1-2, with 8 bases that match TRBD1. This CDR3 has 12 amino acids. The V and J ends lost 6 bases and 3 bases, in that order; junction bases with no gene match: 0. CDR3 sequence reads: CASRQGDYGYTF. The CDR3 DNA sequence: TGTGCCAGCAGACAGGGGGACTATGGCTACACCTTC.

This clonotype was seen only a few times. This chain uses TRBV29-1 with TRBJ1-4; D is unclear. In germline, CDR1 is SQVTM, CDR2 ANQGSEA. The CDR3 contains 12 residues. V lost 7 bases to trimming and J lost 3 bases, with 9 bases between them. The CDR3: CSATGSNEKLFF. The CDR3 DNA reads as TGCAGCGCGACCGGATCTAATGAAAAACTGTTTTTT.